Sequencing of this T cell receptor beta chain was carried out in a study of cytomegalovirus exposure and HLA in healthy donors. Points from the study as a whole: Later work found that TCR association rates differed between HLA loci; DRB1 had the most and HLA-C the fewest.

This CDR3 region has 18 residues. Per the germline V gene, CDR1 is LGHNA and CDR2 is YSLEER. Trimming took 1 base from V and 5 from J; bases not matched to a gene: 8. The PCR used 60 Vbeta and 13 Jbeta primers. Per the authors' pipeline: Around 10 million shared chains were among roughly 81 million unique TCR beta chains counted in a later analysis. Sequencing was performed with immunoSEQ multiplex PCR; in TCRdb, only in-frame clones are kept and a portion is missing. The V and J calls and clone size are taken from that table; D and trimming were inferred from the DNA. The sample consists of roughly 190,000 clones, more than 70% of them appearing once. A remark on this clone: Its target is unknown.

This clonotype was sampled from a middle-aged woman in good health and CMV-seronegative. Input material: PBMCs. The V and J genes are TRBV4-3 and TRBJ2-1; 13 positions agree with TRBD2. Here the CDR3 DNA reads TGCGCCAGCAGCCAAGGGACTAGCGGGAGTCTGTCCGACAATGAGCAGTTCTTC. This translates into CASSQGTSGSLSDNEQFF.